This T cell receptor (beta chain) is drawn from a study of identical twins. Study-level results: Modelling underestimated the level of out-of-frame TCR alpha sharing observed in monozygotic twins.

Details on this clonotype: Its antigen remains unidentified.

MiXCR was run by TCRdb on the 5' RACE reads, yielding one entry per CDR3 protein. The sample yields 600,000 to 850,000 distinct CDR3 sequences, 18% seen once. CDR3 length: 16 amino acids. With 0 bases removed from V and 2 bases from J, the gap between germline ends came to 12 bases. Germline lookup yields CDR1 LGHNA and CDR2 YSLEER. This sample also appeared in a second study, on T cells expressing NK-cell markers.

Sequenced input: PBMCs. The chain uses TRBV4-3 and TRBJ2-3; a possible D gene is TRBD1 (5 bases). This clonotype originated in a young woman in good health. The CDR3 sequence: CASSQEIGQLTDTQYF. CDR3 bases: TGCGCCAGCAGCCAAGAGATAGGACAACTCACAGATACGCAGTATTTT.